This T cell receptor (beta chain) was recovered during a study of human T cells and chemical hapten exposure. General observations from the study: With alopecia, donors may have immune responses unlike healthy people's.

V was pared by 2 bases and J by 8 bases, with 13 bases of the junction left unmatched. Germline lookup yields CDR1 MNHEY and CDR2 SVGEGT. The CDR3 extends over 16 amino acids. Unique molecular identifiers were linked by the library to individual cDNA molecules. TCRdb reanalysed the RACE reads using MiXCR and keeps one entry per CDR3 protein. The repertoire has about 340,000 distinct CDR3 sequences, 5.5% to 8% of them found once; the top ten carry roughly 7.9%. Sample time point: patch test 1, 2 weeks after DPC sensitization. Treatment denoted: therapeutic diphenylcyclopropenone sensitization with weekly scalp DPC. Unfractionated whole blood was the source of the extracted total RNA. This clonotype was detected only a few times. Its target is unknown.

This specimen was whole blood, taken in connection with sensitization to the hapten diphenylcyclopropenone (DPC). The receptor was derived from a woman in her late teens or twenties with alopecia areata. Some clones in this sample may be carry-over from other donors' samples. The chain recombines TRBV6-2 or TRBV6-3 with TRBJ1-1; 8 nucleotides agree with TRBD1. CDR3 in DNA: TGTGCCAGCAGTTACGAAACGGGACAGGAGCTCTTAGAAGCTTTCTTT. Translated: CASSYETGQELLEAFF.